This is a list of T cell receptor beta chains from one sample in a study of post-analysis software for immune sequencing data. TCRdb recomputed calls from the PCR reads with MiXCR, one row per CDR3 protein. The data contain about 760,000 distinct CDR3 sequences, just under 30% of them singletons. Sequences were obtained from blood. These receptors were taken from a girl aged 10 to 17 with multiple sclerosis. CDR3s include the opening cysteine and the closing phenylalanine or tryptophan. D genes are given only for firm matches. Size values are once, few and many counts, or a class for expanded clones, and some rows have none.

V: TRBV6-4; J: TRBJ1-2; D: -; length: 16; size: many; CDR3: CASSDRFYRANYGYTF; DNA: TGTGCCAGCAGTGACCGTTTCTATCGGGCTAACTATGGCTACACCTTC
V: TRBV20-1; J: TRBJ2-3; D: -; length: 12; size: -; CDR3: CSARGTSDTQYF; DNA: TGCAGTGCTAGGGGGACGTCAGATACGCAGTATTTT
V: TRBV20-1; J: TRBJ2-5; D: TRBD1; length: 14; size: many; CDR3: CSAIIQGNQETQYF; DNA: TGCAGTGCTATTATACAGGGGAACCAAGAGACCCAGTACTTC
V: TRBV18; J: TRBJ1-2; D: -; length: 13; size: -; CDR3: CASSPEEIYGYTF; DNA: TGTGCCAGCTCACCTGAGGAGATCTATGGCTACACCTTC
V: TRBV5-1; J: TRBJ2-1; D: TRBD1; length: 15; size: -; CDR3: CASSEGQARGDEQFF; DNA: TGCGCCAGCAGCGAGGGACAGGCGCGCGGGGATGAGCAGTTCTTC
V: TRBV29-1; J: TRBJ2-5; D: -; length: 14; size: -; CDR3: CSVAPTGTQETQYF; DNA: TGCAGCGTCGCCCCCACAGGGACCCAAGAGACCCAGTACTTC
V: TRBV6-6; J: TRBJ2-3; D: -; length: 12; size: -; CDR3: CASSYSGDSKYF; DNA: TGTGCCAGCAGTTATAGTGGGGATAGCAAGTATTTT
V: TRBV25-1; J: TRBJ2-1; D: TRBD2; length: 15; size: -; CDR3: CASSSRLAAYNEQFF; DNA: TGTGCCAGCAGTTCCCGACTAGCGGCCTACAATGAGCAGTTCTTC
V: TRBV7-9; J: TRBJ2-7; D: -; length: 12; size: few; CDR3: CASSHTGPEQYF; DNA: TGTGCCAGCAGCCATACAGGCCCCGAGCAGTACTTC
V: TRBV12-3/TRBV12-4; J: TRBJ2-7; D: -; length: 14; size: few; CDR3: CASTETLSSYEQYF; DNA: TGTGCCAGCACAGAAACCCTGAGCTCCTACGAGCAGTACTTC
V: TRBV20-1; J: TRBJ2-7; D: -; length: 12; size: few; CDR3: CSASRDAYEQYF; DNA: TGCAGTGCTTCACGGGATGCCTACGAGCAGTACTTC
V: TRBV29-1; J: TRBJ2-3; D: -; length: 12; size: -; CDR3: CSVEDKIDTQYF; DNA: TGCAGCGTTGAAGATAAAATAGATACGCAGTATTTT
V: TRBV12-3/TRBV12-4; J: TRBJ2-1; D: TRBD2; length: 16; size: -; CDR3: CVSLPGGGVTYNEQFF; DNA: TGTGTCAGCCTTCCGGGGGGGGGCGTTACCTACAATGAGCAGTTCTTC
V: TRBV12-3/TRBV12-4; J: TRBJ1-2; D: -; length: 15; size: few; CDR3: CASSLYGRGSSGYTF; DNA: TGTGCCAGCAGTTTATATGGTCGGGGGTCTTCAGGCTACACCTTC
V: TRBV28; J: TRBJ2-1; D: TRBD2; length: 13; size: few; CDR3: CASSLPGGNEQFF; DNA: TGTGCCAGCAGTCTGCCGGGAGGGAATGAGCAGTTCTTC
V: TRBV29-1; J: TRBJ2-3; D: -; length: 12; size: few; CDR3: CSARPTVDTQYF; DNA: TGCAGCGCCCGACCGACAGTGGATACGCAGTATTTT
V: TRBV9; J: TRBJ2-1; D: TRBD2; length: 15; size: -; CDR3: CASSPRLANSNEQFF; DNA: TGTGCCAGCAGCCCCCGACTAGCGAATTCCAATGAGCAGTTCTTC
V: TRBV7-9; J: TRBJ2-5; D: TRBD1; length: 15; size: many; CDR3: CASSLVGGARETQYF; DNA: TGTGCCAGCAGCTTAGTAGGGGGCGCCAGGGAGACCCAGTACTTC
V: TRBV12-3/TRBV12-4; J: TRBJ2-5; D: -; length: 13; size: -; CDR3: CASSLAPAETQYF; DNA: TGTGCCAGCAGTTTGGCTCCGGCGGAGACCCAGTACTTC
V: TRBV27; J: TRBJ2-1; D: -; length: 13; size: few; CDR3: CASSTPHGHEQFF; DNA: TGTGCCAGCAGTACCCCGCATGGCCATGAGCAGTTCTTC
V: TRBV7-2; J: TRBJ2-3; D: -; length: 15; size: -; CDR3: CASSLQGHLTDTQYF; DNA: TGTGCCAGCAGCCTACAGGGACACCTAACAGATACGCAGTATTTT
V: TRBV4-3; J: TRBJ2-7; D: -; length: 17; size: -; CDR3: CASSQGSRSERSHEQYF; DNA: TGCGCCAGCAGCCAAGGGTCCCGTAGCGAGAGATCCCACGAGCAGTACTTC
V: TRBV7-2; J: TRBJ1-2; D: -; length: 16; size: few; CDR3: CASSLVTGGGLYGYTF; DNA: TGTGCCAGCAGCTTAGTAACAGGCGGCGGTTTATATGGCTACACCTTC
V: TRBV5-5; J: TRBJ1-5; D: -; length: 16; size: -; CDR3: CASSFSQGLSNQPQHF; DNA: TGTGCCAGCAGCTTCTCACAGGGTTTATCGAATCAGCCCCAGCATTTT
V: TRBV15; J: TRBJ2-2; D: -; length: 17; size: few; CDR3: CATSRDGQRPSTGELFF; DNA: TGTGCCACCAGCAGAGATGGACAGCGGCCGAGTACCGGGGAGCTGTTTTTT
V: TRBV9; J: TRBJ2-3; D: TRBD2; length: 15; size: few; CDR3: CASSVTSGRSDTQYF; DNA: TGTGCCAGCAGCGTGACTAGCGGGAGATCAGATACGCAGTATTTT
V: TRBV20-1; J: TRBJ2-1; D: -; length: 10; size: many; CDR3: CSASYNEQFF; DNA: TGCAGTGCAAGCTACAATGAGCAGTTCTTC
V: TRBV5-1; J: TRBJ2-5; D: -; length: 12; size: many; CDR3: CASSLTRETQYF; DNA: TGTGCCAGCAGCCTTACAAGGGAGACCCAGTACTTC
V: TRBV28; J: TRBJ2-7; D: TRBD1; length: 14; size: -; CDR3: CASRPQGARYEQYF; DNA: TGTGCCAGCAGGCCACAGGGGGCGCGCTACGAGCAGTACTTC
V: TRBV7-2; J: TRBJ2-3; D: TRBD2; length: 19; size: -; CDR3: CASSSYHSSGRAGADTQYF; DNA: TGTGCCAGCAGCTCCTACCACTCTAGCGGGAGGGCCGGGGCAGATACGCAGTATTTT
V: TRBV20-1; J: TRBJ2-5; D: -; length: 15; size: many; CDR3: CSARDPVRVGETQYF; DNA: TGCAGTGCTAGAGATCCAGTCAGGGTAGGAGAGACCCAGTACTTC
V: TRBV7-7; J: TRBJ2-1; D: TRBD2; length: 15; size: -; CDR3: CASSLRGDDYNEQFF; DNA: TGTGCTAGCAGCCTGCGGGGGGACGATTACAATGAGCAGTTCTTC
V: TRBV12-3/TRBV12-4; J: TRBJ2-3; D: TRBD1; length: 17; size: -; CDR3: CASSRTPGTVGTDMQYF; DNA: TGTGCCAGCAGCCGCACCCCAGGGACAGTGGGTACAGATATGCAGTATTTT
V: TRBV24-1; J: TRBJ2-5; D: -; length: 14; size: few; CDR3: CATSDLNGQETQYF; DNA: TGTGCCACCAGTGATTTAAACGGCCAAGAGACCCAGTACTTC
V: TRBV29-1; J: TRBJ2-7; D: -; length: 14; size: -; CDR3: CSQGADKGRKEQYF; DNA: TGCAGCCAAGGGGCCGATAAGGGGCGAAAAGAGCAGTACTTC
V: TRBV5-1; J: TRBJ1-4; D: -; length: 13; size: -; CDR3: CASSFDRGAKLFF; DNA: TGCGCCAGCAGCTTCGACCGTGGGGCAAAACTGTTTTTT
V: TRBV7-2; J: TRBJ2-3; D: -; length: 14; size: -; CDR3: CASNRQKSTDTQYF; DNA: TGTGCCAGCAACCGTCAGAAAAGCACAGATACGCAGTATTTT
V: TRBV6-5; J: TRBJ1-2; D: -; length: 14; size: -; CDR3: CASRREVQSFGYTF; DNA: TGTGCCAGCAGACGCGAAGTACAGAGCTTTGGCTACACCTTC
V: TRBV5-6; J: TRBJ2-7; D: -; length: 16; size: few; CDR3: CASSFGGGSSSYEQYF; DNA: TGTGCCAGCAGCTTCGGGGGCGGGTCGAGCTCCTACGAGCAGTACTTC
V: TRBV7-2; J: TRBJ2-5; D: -; length: 16; size: few; CDR3: CASSLNNLAVQETQYF; DNA: TGTGCCAGCAGCTTAAATAATTTAGCGGTTCAAGAGACCCAGTACTTC
V: TRBV29-1; J: TRBJ2-3; D: TRBD2; length: 16; size: few; CDR3: CSAGSPSGTSTDTQYF; DNA: TGCAGCGCCGGATCGCCTAGCGGGACTAGCACAGATACGCAGTATTTT
V: TRBV9; J: TRBJ2-7; D: -; length: 14; size: -; CDR3: CASSSPGHPYEQYF; DNA: TGTGCCAGCAGCTCCCCGGGACACCCCTACGAGCAGTACTTC
V: TRBV7-2; J: TRBJ2-5; D: -; length: 15; size: -; CDR3: CASSLPRTEWETQYF; DNA: TGTGCCAGCAGCTTACCCAGGACCGAGTGGGAGACCCAGTACTTC
V: TRBV9; J: TRBJ2-1; D: -; length: 12; size: few; CDR3: CASSDFVGEQFF; DNA: TGTGCCAGCAGCGACTTTGTGGGTGAGCAGTTCTTC
V: TRBV20-1; J: TRBJ2-7; D: -; length: 13; size: many; CDR3: CSAKGVTSYEQYF; DNA: TGCAGTGCTAAAGGGGTGACCTCCTACGAGCAGTACTTC
V: TRBV20-1; J: TRBJ2-1; D: -; length: 12; size: few; CDR3: CSAGLTYNEQFF; DNA: TGCAGTGCTGGACTAACCTACAATGAGCAGTTCTTC
V: TRBV7-9; J: TRBJ2-1; D: -; length: 15; size: -; CDR3: CSSSPRGSSYNEQFF; DNA: TGTTCCAGCAGCCCGAGGGGGAGCTCCTACAATGAGCAGTTCTTC
V: TRBV15; J: TRBJ2-5; D: TRBD1; length: 14; size: -; CDR3: CATSRDRIQETQYF; DNA: TGTGCCACCAGCAGGGACAGGATACAAGAGACCCAGTACTTC
V: TRBV14; J: TRBJ2-5; D: -; length: 14; size: -; CDR3: CASSQRAGTETQYF; DNA: TGTGCCAGCAGCCAACGGGCAGGGACGGAGACCCAGTACTTC
V: TRBV11-2; J: TRBJ2-1; D: -; length: 15; size: -; CDR3: CASSDRLSSYNEQFF; DNA: TGTGCCAGCAGTGATCGGTTAAGCTCCTACAATGAGCAGTTCTTC
V: TRBV5-7; J: TRBJ1-2; D: TRBD1; length: 13; size: few; CDR3: CASSPRGLGGYTF; DNA: TGTGCCAGCAGCCCTAGGGGGCTCGGTGGCTACACCTTC
V: TRBV7-2; J: TRBJ1-4; D: -; length: 18; size: -; CDR3: CASSLGALWGQTNEKLFF; DNA: TGTGCCAGCAGCTTAGGGGCCCTCTGGGGGCAAACTAATGAAAAACTGTTTTTT
V: TRBV4-3; J: TRBJ2-7; D: TRBD1; length: 15; size: few; CDR3: CASSQDFVQGYEQYF; DNA: TGCGCCAGCAGCCAAGACTTCGTACAGGGGTACGAGCAGTACTTC
V: TRBV7-9; J: TRBJ1-2; D: -; length: 13; size: few; CDR3: CASSLVRGYGYTF; DNA: TGTGCCAGCAGCTTAGTCCGGGGCTATGGCTACACCTTC
V: TRBV28; J: TRBJ2-3; D: -; length: 13; size: -; CDR3: CASNKDGAGTQYF; DNA: TGTGCCAGCAATAAGGATGGGGCAGGTACGCAGTATTTT
V: TRBV7-2; J: TRBJ2-3; D: TRBD2; length: 15; size: few; CDR3: CASSTLAGYTDTQYF; DNA: TGTGCCAGCAGCACACTAGCGGGATACACAGATACGCAGTATTTT
V: TRBV28; J: TRBJ2-3; D: TRBD2; length: 15; size: -; CDR3: CAHRGLAGGPDTQYF; DNA: TGTGCCCACAGGGGGCTAGCGGGAGGGCCAGATACGCAGTATTTT
V: TRBV7-8; J: TRBJ2-1; D: TRBD2; length: 18; size: -; CDR3: CASSLVGGSSGRMNEQFF; DNA: TGTGCCAGCAGCTTAGTGGGAGGGTCTAGCGGGAGGATGAATGAGCAGTTCTTC
V: TRBV7-9; J: TRBJ2-4; D: -; length: 14; size: -; CDR3: CASSLVEQGNIQYF; DNA: TGTGCCAGCAGCTTAGTTGAACAGGGAAACATTCAGTACTTC
V: TRBV4-1; J: TRBJ1-5; D: TRBD1; length: 15; size: few; CDR3: CASSQTGAPSQPQHF; DNA: TGCGCCAGCAGCCAAACAGGGGCCCCCAGTCAGCCCCAGCATTTT